This TCR beta chain was recorded in a study of cytomegalovirus exposure and HLA in healthy donors (dated by TCRdb to about 2017). General notes on the study: An earlier analysis of 550 to 700 of the donors reported about 250 Gb of sequence data and 117 million unique TCR beta sequences from 150 million to 200 million T cells. High-throughput TCR immunosequencing, statistical association of individual TCRs with disease status, and machine learning were combined to predict cytomegalovirus infection status. An early release that covered fewer than 750 HLA-typed donors contained approximately 290 gigabases of sequencing data and tens of millions of unique TCR sequences. All discovery cohort repertoires had been generated on a single sequencing platform. A later genetic analysis used genome-wide SNP genotypes for about 65% of the 666 donors, treating that subset as a discovery cohort. Rather than using new phenotypic data, the later analysis identified candidate immune exposures from TCR beta sequences and from how often those sequences occurred across donors. Among the approximately 420 genotyped donors, approximately 82% belonged to the genetic ancestry cluster associated with self-reported Caucasian donors. Because of strong linkage in the cohort, four or five DR-DQ haplotypes were treated as single units for association and clustering. Both class I and class II loci were covered by HLA typing, at four-digit resolution. To decide whether each TCR beta V gene segment behaved as functional or pseudogenic, an earlier analysis of over 500 of the donors relied on high-throughput TCR beta sequencing. Among some 410 genotyped donors of the cohort, an average of around 240,000 unique TCR beta nucleotide sequences were sequenced per donor, roughly 18% of them non-productive. The study used immunosequencing to profile the T cell repertoires of approximately 640 subjects and linked those repertoires to cytomegalovirus serostatus. To study patterns of TCR occurrence, a later analysis re-analyzed previously published TCR beta repertoires from around 700 donors and added high-resolution HLA genotyping. Typing coverage varied by locus: roughly 629-640 donors for A, B, C, DRB1 and DQB1; some 520 for DQA1; around 610 for DPA1; roughly 450 for DPB1. Besides the first cohort of 666 subjects, a separate validation cohort made up of 95 to 150 different subjects was used. Alongside the repertoire data, information on donor age, sex, ethnicity and CMV serostatus was compiled. The study aimed to test whether cataloging public T cell receptors could reveal signatures of past pathogen exposure. Findings and caveats that apply to the study as a whole: In a later analysis, HLA-associated TCR beta chains showed more clonal expansion and lower generation probabilities than non-associated chains that were equally common. The authors suggested that the approach could potentially be extended to other disease states and immunological phenotypes. At a false discovery rate of 0.05, a later analysis linked approximately 18,000 TCR beta sequences to specific HLA alleles. In an earlier analysis of several hundred of the donors, most TCR beta V segments were observed in productive rearrangements about 87% or about 30% of the time, broadly matching IMGT annotations. A later genetic analysis associated a missense DCLRE1C variant with V-gene and J-gene trimming of TCR beta chains, and an independent cohort replicated the association. CMV serostatus was the only immune exposure information available for the cohort. Most TCR sequences were seen in very few donors, while some public TCRs were found in many individuals. According to a later genetic analysis, donors in an Asian-associated ancestry cluster had fewer N-insertions in productive TCRs than the approximately 710-donor mean. The classifier was reported to diagnose cytomegalovirus status with high specificity and sensitivity in both the original and validation cohorts. Because counts were too low, approximately 18 rarely observed V segments, including chromosome 9 orphons, were excluded from the earlier analysis of several hundred of the donors. A cluster of highly shared sequence variants was judged likely to represent a technical artifact of the sequencing pipeline. In a later analysis, several top co-occurrence clusters were reported to appear linked to parvovirus B19, influenza, CMV and Epstein-Barr virus. A further reported finding was that TCR beta sequences accurately predicted the HLA-A and HLA-B alleles for most subjects in the first cohort. Because some donors lacked HLA typing at each locus, the association tests relied only on the typed subset. Sequencing depth was assumed to be roughly uniform across donors in the presence/absence analyses, though that assumption may not hold. Linkage disequilibrium might explain the correlated functional status among segregating V segments, but an unknown experimental factor could not be ruled out. Assigning TCR associations to individual alleles was difficult when HLA alleles, especially DR and DQ, strongly co-occurred. A total of about 180 TCR beta chains were listed by the study as associated with cytomegalovirus. In vitro tests confirmed that a few of the cytomegalovirus-associated TCR beta chains recognize cytomegalovirus antigens. In a later analysis, TCR association rates were found to vary across HLA loci, with the most associated TCRs seen for DRB1 alleles and the fewest for HLA-C alleles. In a later analysis, most CMV-associated TCR beta chains were found to appear HLA-restricted, with HLA associations seemingly driven largely by CMV exposure. Because the 87-base-pair reads could not distinguish some IMGT-functional V segments, including TRBV6-2 and TRBV6-3, those segments were excluded. In this cohort, only TCR beta chains were sequenced, and detectable features were limited by the absence of alpha or paired-chain data.

Library method: the immunoSEQ multiplex PCR assay. The multiplex PCR relied on a mix of 60 forward primers for TCR Vbeta segments and 13 reverse primers for TCR Jbeta segments. Amplification of the CDR3 region of rearranged TCR beta genes was performed with a multiplex PCR assay on genomic DNA. Amplified TCR beta libraries were sequenced as 87-base-pair reads on the Illumina HiSeq System. Concerning the study's data processing: In a later analysis, roughly 80 million unique TCR beta chains were counted across the roughly 700 repertoires, and around 11 million of these chains were shared by at least two donors. Raw reads were error-corrected and collapsed into unique sequences with a nearest-neighbor algorithm that merged closely related sequences to remove PCR and sequencing errors. V, D and J gene segments were assigned by aligning CDR3 sequences to IMGT reference sequences. Each retained sequence needed at least a six-nucleotide match to both a V gene segment and a J gene segment. A rearrangement was called productive if the CDR3 had no stop codons and remained in frame with V and J, and every other rearrangement was called non-productive. CDR3 was defined by IMGT convention, running from the second conserved V-encoded cysteine to the conserved J-encoded phenylalanine. In an earlier analysis of more than 550 of the donors, sequences lacking an unambiguous match to a single V gene segment were excluded. An earlier analysis of fewer than 750 of the donors called V segments functional above 56.7% productive rearrangements and segregating when the between-donor standard deviation exceeded 5%. A statistical classification framework was built for diagnosing cytomegalovirus status from the catalog of TCR beta chain sequences. V and J gene assignment, in a later analysis, came from comparing TCR nucleotide sequences with IMGT/GENE-DB human TR gene sequences. A later analysis assigned CDR3 sequences and most-parsimonious VDJ recombination scenarios with the TCRdist pipeline. In a later analysis, every TCR beta chain was defined by the combination of its CDR3 amino acid sequence and its V-gene family, and reads without a unique V-gene family were dropped. A later analysis removed several hundred highly shared, low-generation-probability nucleotide sequences to deal with suspected cross-contamination and a sequencing artifact. A later analysis calculated a clonal expansion index for each public chain from normalized within-repertoire ranks of inferred template counts. Generation probabilities in a later analysis came from a VDJ recombination model fitted to out-of-frame rearrangements, and those results were checked against IGoR. In a later analysis, TCR-TCR, TCR-HLA and TCR-CMV co-occurrence was scored with hypergeometric tests, and a repertoire-size bias correction was applied to TCR pairs. False discovery rates were estimated in a later analysis by permuting HLA or CMV assignments 20 times. A later analysis grouped co-occurring TCRs with DBSCAN, adding TCRdist sequence similarity when clustering within HLA-allele-positive subsets. Co-occurrence clustering excluded repertoires with fewer than 30,000 or more than 120,000 public chains, plus five with anomalous nucleotide sharing. Entries here come from immuneACCESS through TCRdb and include only in-frame sequences with V and J called. Some clones fail to appear in such tables; in the studies checked, an unresolved V gene covers under half of the shortfall, and the cause of the remainder is unknown. The V and J calls and clone size come from that table; D and trimming were worked out from the DNA. This sample comprises about 89,000 clones, roughly 80% of them detected only once. Around 10% of the sample is taken by the ten largest.

The germline ends are 15 bases apart after V is trimmed by 3 bases and J by 3 bases. CDR1 MNHNS and CDR2 SASEGT were looked up in the germline V gene. Counted from cysteine to phenylalanine, this CDR3 has 15 amino acids. The CDR3 DNA has 45 bases and is translated from base 1. Details on this clone: Its recognized antigen is unknown. Base qualities are missing; no much larger clone stands one base away.

The cohort was made up of 500 to 800 healthy bone marrow donors. At the time of sampling, every cohort member was nominally healthy, though immune exposures that went unrecorded were likely present. The donor was CMV seropositive and was included in the group of around 300 seropositive cohort members. A peripheral blood sample was provided by each donor, and peripheral blood mononuclear cells were used for TCR beta sequencing. Genomic DNA was extracted from the blood cell samples with the Qiagen DNeasy Blood Extraction Kit. The chain is assembled from TRBV6-1 and TRBJ2-7; TRBD2 is possibly the D segment (6 matching bases). The TCR comes from a man aged 30-40 years in good health and CMV-seropositive. Sequenced input: PBMCs. The CDR3 sequence is CASSEGWGVYYEQYF. Read as DNA, the sequence is TGTGCCAGCAGTGAGGGGTGGGGGGTTTACTACGAGCAGTACTTC.